This TCR beta chain is drawn from a study of cytomegalovirus exposure and HLA in healthy donors. General study results and limits: Later on, analysis showed that most CMV-associated TCR beta chains appeared to be HLA-restricted.

The PCR contained 60 Vbeta and 13 Jbeta primers. The data were produced by immunoSEQ multiplex PCR, yet TCRdb's version contains in-frame clones alone and is incomplete. The sample includes fewer than 150,000 clones, over 60% seen only once; the top ten take around 4%. Regarding this clone: Its antigen is not identified.

The specimen sequenced was PBMCs. This clonotype originated in a human donor in good health.

The CDR3 sequence: CASNIDGVNTEAFF. The CDR3 nucleotides read TGTGCCAGCAACATTGACGGAGTGAACACTGAAGCTTTCTTT. The chain uses TRBV5-6 and TRBJ1-1; D gene uncertain. This CDR3 is 14 amino acids long. The germline gives CDR1 SGHDT, CDR2 YYEEEE. V dropped 6 bases and J dropped 0 bases, with 12 bases sitting between them.